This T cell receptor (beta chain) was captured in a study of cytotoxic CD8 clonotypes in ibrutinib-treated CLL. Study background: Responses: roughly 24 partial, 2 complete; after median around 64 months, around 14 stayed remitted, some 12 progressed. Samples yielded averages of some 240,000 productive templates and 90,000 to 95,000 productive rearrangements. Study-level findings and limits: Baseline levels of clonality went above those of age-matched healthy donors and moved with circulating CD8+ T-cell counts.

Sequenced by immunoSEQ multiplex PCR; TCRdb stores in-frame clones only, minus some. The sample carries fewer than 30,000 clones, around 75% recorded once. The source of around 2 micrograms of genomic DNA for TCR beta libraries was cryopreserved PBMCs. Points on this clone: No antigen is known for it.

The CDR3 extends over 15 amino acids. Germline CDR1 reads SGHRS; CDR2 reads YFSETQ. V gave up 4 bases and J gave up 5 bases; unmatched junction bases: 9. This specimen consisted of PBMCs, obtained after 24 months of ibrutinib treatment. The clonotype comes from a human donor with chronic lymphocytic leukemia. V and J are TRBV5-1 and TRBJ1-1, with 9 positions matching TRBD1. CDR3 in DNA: TGCGCCAGCAGCGAGATACAGGGGGCGCATACTGAAGCTTTCTTT. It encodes CASSEIQGAHTEAFF.